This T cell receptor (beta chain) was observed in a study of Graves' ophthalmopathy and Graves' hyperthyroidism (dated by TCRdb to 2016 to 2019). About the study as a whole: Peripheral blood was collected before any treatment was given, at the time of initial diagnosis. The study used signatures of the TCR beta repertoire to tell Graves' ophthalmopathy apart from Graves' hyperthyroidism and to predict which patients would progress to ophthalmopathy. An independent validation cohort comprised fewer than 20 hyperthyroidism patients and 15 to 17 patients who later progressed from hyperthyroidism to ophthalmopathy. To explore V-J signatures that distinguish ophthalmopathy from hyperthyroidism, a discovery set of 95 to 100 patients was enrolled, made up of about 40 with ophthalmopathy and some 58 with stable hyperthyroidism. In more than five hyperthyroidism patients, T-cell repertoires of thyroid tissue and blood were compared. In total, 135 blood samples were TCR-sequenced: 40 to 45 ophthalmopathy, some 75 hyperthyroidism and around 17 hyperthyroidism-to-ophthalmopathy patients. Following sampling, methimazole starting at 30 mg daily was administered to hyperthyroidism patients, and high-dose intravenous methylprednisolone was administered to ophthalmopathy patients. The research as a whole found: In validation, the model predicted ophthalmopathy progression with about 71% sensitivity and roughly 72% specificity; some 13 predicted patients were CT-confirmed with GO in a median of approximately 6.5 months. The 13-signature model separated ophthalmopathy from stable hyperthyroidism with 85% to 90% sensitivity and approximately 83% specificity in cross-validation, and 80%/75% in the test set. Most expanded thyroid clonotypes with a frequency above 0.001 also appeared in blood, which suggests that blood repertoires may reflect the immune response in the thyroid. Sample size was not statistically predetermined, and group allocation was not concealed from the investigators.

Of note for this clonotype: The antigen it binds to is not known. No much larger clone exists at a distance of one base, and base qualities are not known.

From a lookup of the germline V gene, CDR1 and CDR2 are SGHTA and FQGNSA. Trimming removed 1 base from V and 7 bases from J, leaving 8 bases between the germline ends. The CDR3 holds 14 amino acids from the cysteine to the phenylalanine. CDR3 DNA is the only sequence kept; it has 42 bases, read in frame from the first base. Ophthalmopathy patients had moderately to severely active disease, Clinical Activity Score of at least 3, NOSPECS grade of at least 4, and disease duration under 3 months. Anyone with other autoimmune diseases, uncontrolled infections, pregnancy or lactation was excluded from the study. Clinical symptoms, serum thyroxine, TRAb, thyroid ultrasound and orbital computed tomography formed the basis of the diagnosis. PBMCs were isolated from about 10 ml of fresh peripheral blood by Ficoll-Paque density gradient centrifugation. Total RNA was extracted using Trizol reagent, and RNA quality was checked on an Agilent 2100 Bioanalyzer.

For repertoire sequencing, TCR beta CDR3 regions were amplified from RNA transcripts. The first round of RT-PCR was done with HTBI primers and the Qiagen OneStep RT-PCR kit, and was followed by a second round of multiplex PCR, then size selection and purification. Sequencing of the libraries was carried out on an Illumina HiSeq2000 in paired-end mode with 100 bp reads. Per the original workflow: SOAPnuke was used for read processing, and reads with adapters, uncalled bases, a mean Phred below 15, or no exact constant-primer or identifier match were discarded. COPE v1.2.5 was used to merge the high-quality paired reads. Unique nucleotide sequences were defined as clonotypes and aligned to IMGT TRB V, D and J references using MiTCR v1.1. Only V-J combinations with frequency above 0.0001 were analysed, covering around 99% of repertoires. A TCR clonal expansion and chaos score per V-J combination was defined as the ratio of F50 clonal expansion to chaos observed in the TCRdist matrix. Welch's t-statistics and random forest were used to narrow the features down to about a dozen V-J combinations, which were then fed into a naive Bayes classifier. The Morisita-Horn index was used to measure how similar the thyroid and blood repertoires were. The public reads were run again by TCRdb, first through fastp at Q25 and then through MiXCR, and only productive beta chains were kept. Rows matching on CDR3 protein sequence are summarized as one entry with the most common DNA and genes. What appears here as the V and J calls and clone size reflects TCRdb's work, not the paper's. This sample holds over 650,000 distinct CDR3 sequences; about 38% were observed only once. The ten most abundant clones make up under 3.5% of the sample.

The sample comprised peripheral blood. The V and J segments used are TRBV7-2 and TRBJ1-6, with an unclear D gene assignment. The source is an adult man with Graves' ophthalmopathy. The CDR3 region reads CASSLEQPNSPLHF. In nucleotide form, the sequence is TGTGCCAGCAGCTTAGAGCAGCCAAATTCACCCCTCCACTTT.